This T cell receptor (beta chain) was sequenced in a study of CXCR3-negative and CXCR3-positive naive CD8 T cells. Overall study findings and caveats: More hydrophobic TRB CDR3s occurred in CXCR3-positive than in CXCR3-negative naive cells.

CDR1 and CDR2 from the germline V gene are MDHEN and SYDVKM. The CDR3 sequence is 14 residues long. Comment on this clonotype: Its target is unknown.

Identification of naive CD8+ T cells rested on CD45RO-CCR7+CD27+CD95- status. UMI-labeled 5' RACE TRB cDNA libraries were prepared from the cells. With the 5' RACE reads reprocessed, TCRdb shows one record per CDR3 protein and no DNA. This sample's table has around 160,000 distinct CDR3 sequences. The TCR comes from a human donor in good health. Some clones in this sample may be carry-over from other donors' samples. Sequencing used naive CXCR3+ CD8+ T cells from blood. Subset defined: CD45RO-CCR7+CD27+CD95- naive CD8+ T cells expressing CXCR3 (TNR3+). The chain carries TRBV28 and TRBJ2-1; TCRdb returns TRBD1, unconfirmable since there is no DNA. The CDR3: CASTSPLTYNEQFF.